These T cell receptor beta chains were read from a single sample in a study of response to subunit inactivated influenza vaccine. One entry per CDR3 protein results from TCRdb running MiXCR on the RT-PCR reads. The sample shows 560,000 or so distinct CDR3 sequences, under 9% of them seen only once. The specimen was PBMCs from blood, collected roughly 24 months after vaccination. Receptor source: a man between 50 and 75 years old who received an inactivated influenza vaccine. Each CDR3 is given with its conserved first and last residue. The D gene is left open where the match is weak. A clone size is listed for some rows: how often the clone was seen (once, few, many), or a class if it is expanded.

>.|TRBJ2-2|TRBV5-5|.
TGTGCCAGCAGCAGGGCCGCGAACACCGGGGAGCTGTTTTTT
CASSRAANTGELFF
>.|TRBJ2-7|TRBV4-3|few
TGCGCCAGCAGCCAATCCCCGACAGCCCGCTCCTACGAGCAGTACTTC
CASSQSPTARSYEQYF
>.|TRBJ2-7|TRBV12-3/TRBV12-4|.
TGTGCCAGCAGCTCCCGACAGTCCTACGAGCAGTACTTC
CASSSRQSYEQYF
>TRBD2|TRBJ2-7|TRBV20-1|many
TGCAGTGCTAGCCCGGGACTAGCAAACGAGCAGTACTTC
CSASPGLANEQYF
>.|TRBJ2-3|TRBV25-1|few
TGTGCCAGCAAATTCTCTAGCACAGATACGCAGTATTTT
CASKFSSTDTQYF
>TRBD2|TRBJ2-5|TRBV7-2|.
TGTGCCAGCAGCTTCAACGGGGGGGGTGAGACCCAGTACTTC
CASSFNGGGETQYF
>.|TRBJ2-4|TRBV15|.
TGTGCCACCAGCAGTAGCCCCGGGACAGCCAAAAACATTCAGTACTTC
CATSSSPGTAKNIQYF
>TRBD2|TRBJ2-3|TRBV12-3/TRBV12-4|many
TGTGCCAGCAGTTTAGGTAGCGGGGGCGCCGGGAATACGCAGTATTTT
CASSLGSGGAGNTQYF
>.|TRBJ1-1|TRBV11-2|few
TGTGCCAGCAGCTTATCATTAGACAGACTCGCTTTCTTT
CASSLSLDRLAFF
>TRBD1|TRBJ2-5|TRBV6-5|few
TGTGCCAGCAGTTACTCGCTTACAGGGGTATACCAAGAGACCCAGTACTTC
CASSYSLTGVYQETQYF
>TRBD1|TRBJ1-5|TRBV6-1|few
TGTGCCAGTGCAGACAGGGGGTTAAATCAGCCCCAGCATTTT
CASADRGLNQPQHF
>.|TRBJ2-7|TRBV29-1|.
TGCAGCGTTGATAGGTCAATAGGCGGGGAGCAGTACTTC
CSVDRSIGGEQYF
>TRBD2|TRBJ2-7|TRBV7-2|.
TGTGCCAGCAGCCCTAGCGGGGGATACTACGAGCAGTACTTC
CASSPSGGYYEQYF
>.|TRBJ2-1|TRBV2|.
TGTGCCAGCAGACCCGGGCTTGGGGAGCAGTTCTTC
CASRPGLGEQFF
>TRBD2|TRBJ2-1|TRBV6-4|many
TGTGCCAGCAGTCTAGGGAGGGGCGGGGAGCAGTTCTTC
CASSLGRGGEQFF
>TRBD2|TRBJ2-1|TRBV20-1|many
TGCAGTGCTAGCGGAGCGGGAGGGCCTCGGAATGAGCAGTTCTTC
CSASGAGGPRNEQFF
>TRBD1|TRBJ2-5|TRBV12-5|.
TGTGCTAGTGGTTCCGGACAGGGTGGAGAGACCCAGTACTTC
CASGSGQGGETQYF
>TRBD1|TRBJ2-7|TRBV15|many
TGTGCCACCAGCAGATCGGGACAGACGAAATACGAGCAGTACTTC
CATSRSGQTKYEQYF
>.|TRBJ1-2|TRBV4-2|many
TGTGCCAGCAGCCAAGTTCCGTCGGCACTAGGTCCCAACTATGGCTACACCTTC
CASSQVPSALGPNYGYTF
>.|TRBJ2-1|TRBV18|.
TGTGCCAGCTCACCACCGGCACGCAATGAGCAGTTCTTC
CASSPPARNEQFF